This entry lists 16 T cell receptor beta chains sequenced from one sample in a study of T cells in Graves' hyperthyroidism and ophthalmopathy (dated by TCRdb to the late 2010s). The method was multiplex PCR. The reads were generated on an Illumina HiSeq 2000. The TCR beta CDR3 regions were amplified from the RNA transcripts. For the first round of RT-PCR on the TCR CDR3, the HTBI primer set was used together with the Qiagen OneStep RT-PCR kit. TCRdb handled the public reads itself, with Q25 trimming in fastp and clone calling in MiXCR, and kept productive beta chains. Here each entry gathers all rows of one CDR3 protein and keeps the most common genes and DNA. Here the sample has some 380,000 distinct CDR3 sequences; around an eighth occur a single time. The ten largest clones take up around 20% of the sample. The sequencing input was blood. Source of these receptors: a man aged 30 to 45 with Graves' hyperthyroidism that later progressed to Graves' ophthalmopathy.

The chain links TRBV20-1 to TRBJ1-2; 7 nucleotides match TRBD1. The CDR3 length is 14 residues. Germline lookup yields CDR1 DFQATT and CDR2 SNEGSKA (reference sequence). The V segment lost 1 base and the J segment 4 bases; nucleotides outside the gene matches: 6. As DNA, the CDR3 is TGCAGTGCTAGAGCCTGGACAGGAGGCTATGGCTACACCTTC. Its protein product is CSARAWTGGYGYTF.

J is TRBJ2-3 and V is TRBV6-1; 7 bases are shared with TRBD1. This CDR3 spans 14 amino acids. V was pared by 8 bases and J by 2 bases, with 7 bases of the junction left unmatched. The germline CDR1 and CDR2 sequences are MNHNS and SASEGT. CDR3 DNA: TGTGCCAGCCACCTGGGACAGCTCACAGATACGCAGTATTTT. Translating it yields CASHLGQLTDTQYF.

Ten or more counts support this clonotype. The V call is TRBV30, the J call TRBJ2-6; D gene unclear. The CDR3 is 13 residues long. Germline V lookup: CDR1 GTSNPN, CDR2 SVGIG (reference sequence). The ends were cut back, 5 bases at V and 1 base at J, with 6 bases in the middle. CDR3 in DNA: TGTGCCTGGGGCGGATCTGGGGCCAACGTCCTGACTTTC. It encodes CAWGGSGANVLTF.

This clonotype was counted many times. This chain joins TRBV5-5 and TRBJ1-1, with D uncertain. Germline assignment: CDR1 SGHKS and CDR2 YYEKEE (reference sequence). V was pared by 2 bases and J by 7 bases, with 6 bases between. This CDR3 comprises 11 residues. DNA for the CDR3: TGTGCCAGCAGCTTACACCGTGAAGCTTTCTTT. Protein: CASSLHREAFF.

There are a few counts of this clonotype. V and J are TRBV6-5 and TRBJ1-1, with 7 bases that match TRBD1. The V gene end was trimmed by 6 bases and the J gene end by 4 bases; junction bases not matched to a gene: 8. The CDR3 has 14 amino acids. CDR1 is MNHEY and CDR2 is SVGAGI in the germline V gene. The CDR3 DNA follows: TGTGCCAGCAGACCCGACAGGGATGGCACTGAAGCTTTCTTT. Translating gives CASRPDRDGTEAFF.

Points on this clonotype: Germline is not matched at one junction end, which may reflect a read error. V usage is TRBV5-1 and J usage is TRBJ2-7; 8 bases line up with TRBD1. The CDR3 is 14 residues long. Germline values: CDR1 SGHRS, CDR2 YFSETQ. CDR3 protein: CASRLGQDIYEQYF. The CDR3 nucleotides are TGCGCCAGCAGGTTGGGACAGGACATCTACGAGCAGTACTTC.

This clonotype was observed at least ten times. The V call is TRBV7-9, the J call TRBJ1-1; D is unclear. CDR1 and CDR2 (germline): SEHNR, FQNEAQ (reference sequence). There are 13 residues in the CDR3. Trimming took 5 bases from V and 1 from J, leaving 8 bases between them. CDR3 protein: CASSREQNTEAFF. The CDR3 DNA follows: TGTGCCAGCAGCCGGGAACAGAACACTGAAGCTTTCTTT. The full variable domain, completed using reference TRBV7-9 and TRBJ1-1, is DTGVSQNPRHKITKRGQNVTFRCDPISEHNRLYWYRQTLGQGPEFLTYFQNEAQLEKSRLLSDRFSAERPKGSFSTLEIQRTEQGDSAMYLCASSREQNTEAFFGQGTRLTVV.

This clonotype showed up just a few times. The V and J genes are TRBV2 and TRBJ2-3, with D perhaps matching TRBD2 (5 bases). Trimming took 6 bases from V and 2 from J, leaving 18 bases between them. Germline loops: CDR1 SNHLY, CDR2 FYNNEI. This CDR3 has 16 residues. CDR3 sequence (DNA): TGTGCCAGCAGATTAGGGAGTCTCCTATACACAGATACGCAGTATTTT. Translated, it gives CASRLGSLLYTDTQYF.

This clonotype was counted ten times or more. V usage is TRBV28 and J usage is TRBJ1-4; 8 bases are shared with TRBD1. Germline V gene sequence: CDR1 MDHEN, CDR2 SYDVKM. Unmatched junction bases numbered 5, after V lost 2 bases and J lost 6 bases. This CDR3 is 15 amino acids long. The CDR3 sequence: CASSLGGTGYEKLFF. The DNA for the CDR3 is TGTGCCAGCAGTTTAGGAGGGACAGGTTATGAAAAACTGTTTTTT.

This clonotype was detected a few times. The J gene is TRBJ1-5, the V gene TRBV12-3 or TRBV12-4, with D hard to call. The CDR3 sequence is 14 residues long. V was clipped by 8 bases and J by 0 bases, with 11 bases between them. The CDR3: CASPVLGSNQPQHF. For the CDR3, the DNA is TGTGCCAGCCCTGTTCTGGGTAGCAATCAGCCCCAGCATTTT.

The chain uses TRBV4-1 and TRBJ2-3; maybe TRBD2 (5 bases). The CDR3 has 13 amino acids. V was clipped by 2 bases and J by 4 bases, with 7 bases between them. Germline values: CDR1 MGHRA, CDR2 YSYEKL. In nucleotides, the CDR3 is TGCGCCAGCAGCCAATCGAGGGCAGATACGCAGTATTTT. Amino acid sequence: CASSQSRADTQYF.

Only a few counts were recorded for this clonotype. The chain carries TRBV18 and TRBJ1-5, with D perhaps TRBD1 (6 bases). CDR1 KGHSH and CDR2 LQKENI come from the germline V gene. V was trimmed by 4 bases and J by 0 bases, leaving 13 bases between them. The CDR3 length is 16 residues. The CDR3 region has the DNA TGTGCCAGCTCACTCGGACAGTTACATAGCAATCAGCCCCAGCATTTT. It codes for CASSLGQLHSNQPQHF.

This clonotype has ten or more counts. The gene calls are TRBV2 and TRBJ2-7; 12 bases match TRBD1. The CDR3 loop spans 17 amino acids. Germline lookup yields CDR1 SNHLY and CDR2 FYNNEI. V lost 1 base, J lost 0 bases, and 4 bases stayed unmatched. In DNA, the CDR3 is TGTGCCAGCAGTGAAGGGGGGACAGGGGGCTACTCCTACGAGCAGTACTTC. It is translated as CASSEGGTGGYSYEQYF.

The rearrangement joins TRBV12-3 or TRBV12-4 to TRBJ1-3, with no clear D. Trimming stripped 7 bases from V and 0 bases from J, with 4 bases between. The CDR3 length is 12 residues. In DNA form, the CDR3 reads TGTGCCAGCATCCTCTCTGGAAACACCATATATTTT. Translation gives CASILSGNTIYF.

This clonotype was found once. One end of the junction fails to match germline, which may point to a read error. The chain uses TRBV10-3 and TRBJ2-7, with D possibly TRBD1 on 6 matching bases. CDR3 length: 13 amino acids. The germline V gene has CDR1 ENHRY and CDR2 SYGVKD. The CDR3 reads CTISRQASYEQYF. DNA of the CDR3: TGTACCATCAGCCGACAGGCGTCCTACGAGCAGTACTTC.

A few counts support this clonotype. Here the CDR3 DNA reads TGTGCCAGCAGTTTATCGATGGGACCGAACACTGAAGCTTTCTTT. Translation: CASSLSMGPNTEAFF. The chain uses TRBV27 and TRBJ1-1, with D possibly TRBD1 on 5 matching bases. Germline V gene lookup returns CDR1 MNHEY and CDR2 SMNVEV (reference sequence). The CDR3 spans 15 residues. V was pared by 0 bases and J by 1 base, with 9 bases between.